The 20 T cell receptor beta chains presented below share a single source sample, sequenced in a study of cytomegalovirus exposure and HLA in healthy donors. The PCR was carried out with 60 Vbeta primers and 13 Jbeta primers. Clones were sequenced by immunoSEQ multiplex PCR, and TCRdb holds only the in-frame ones, with some missing. The sample lists more than 150,000 clones, roughly nine tenths occurring once. Sequencing was carried out using PBMCs. These receptors all stem from a girl under three years old in good health and CMV-seronegative.

The rearrangement uses TRBV6-6 and TRBJ1-2; D is undetermined. The V end lost 2 bases, the J end lost 7 bases, and 5 bases lay between the germline ends. The CDR3 consists of 11 residues. Germline V lookup: CDR1 MNHNY, CDR2 SVGAGI (reference sequence). The CDR3 coding sequence is TGTGCCAGCAGTTACCGGGGTGGCTACACCTTC. Protein product: CASSYRGGYTF.

This clone was seen a few times. In DNA, the CDR3 is TGTGCCATCAGTGCAGGGACAGTTTACAATGAGCAGTTCTTC. It yields the protein CAISAGTVYNEQFF. The V and J genes are TRBV10-3 and TRBJ2-1; TRBD1 aligns across 7 bases. Germline loops: CDR1 ENHRY, CDR2 SYGVKD. Trimming took 4 bases from V and 4 from J; bases not matched to a gene: 4. This CDR3 comprises 14 residues.

The genes are TRBV5-6 and TRBJ1-2, with 7 bases fitting TRBD1. The CDR3 runs to 14 residues. Germline V CDR1 and CDR2: SGHDT, YYEEEE. V gave up 0 bases and J gave up 3 bases; unmatched junction bases: 2. The CDR3 sequence: CASSLGQGDYGYTF. As DNA, the CDR3 is TGTGCCAGCAGCTTGGGACAGGGCGACTATGGCTACACCTTC.

The chain recombines TRBV7-9 with TRBJ1-4; no firm D call. This CDR3 spans 14 amino acids. Trimming cost V 5 bases and J 8 bases, with 15 bases left between them. The germline gives CDR1 SEHNR, CDR2 FQNEAQ (reference sequence). CDR3 region: CASSRLSPPEKLFF. Here the CDR3 DNA reads TGTGCCAGCAGCAGACTGTCACCCCCGGAAAAACTGTTTTTT.

The gene calls are TRBV5-4 and TRBJ2-7, with 9 nucleotides matching TRBD2. Germline CDR1 SGHNT, CDR2 YYREEE (reference sequence). The J segment lost 0 bases and the V segment lost 0 bases, leaving 7 bases of the junction unmatched. The CDR3 has 17 amino acids. DNA of the CDR3: TGTGCCAGCAGCTTGGATGGCGGGAGGGCCCTCTCCTACGAGCAGTACTTC. This translates into CASSLDGGRALSYEQYF.

This clone has just one count. V and J are TRBV4-2 and TRBJ1-2; 8 bases match TRBD1. This CDR3 is 15 amino acids long. Trimming removed 0 bases from V and 8 bases from J; junction bases left unmatched: 8. Germline-derived CDR1 and CDR2 are LGHNA and YNFKEQ. The CDR3 DNA is TGTGCCAGCAGCCAAGATGGTACAGGGGGTAGGGGCTACACCTTC. It is translated as CASSQDGTGGRGYTF.

V usage is TRBV21-1 and J usage is TRBJ2-7; whether TRBD2, the table's D call, matches the DNA was not checked. TRBV21-1 corresponds to a pseudogene. CDR3 length: 15 amino acids. The CDR3 bases are TGTGCCAGCAGCAAATCGGGGGAGAGCATCTACGAGCAGTACTTC. Protein sequence: CASSKSGESIYEQYF.

The gene calls are TRBV4-1 and TRBJ2-2, with D tentatively TRBD1 (5 bases). Looked up from germline, CDR1 is MGHRA and CDR2 is YSYEKL. CDR3 length: 13 amino acids. V was pared by 2 bases and J by 6 bases, with 7 bases between. DNA for the CDR3: TGCGCCAGCAGCCAACCAGGGTCCGGGGAGCTGTTTTTT. It yields the protein CASSQPGSGELFF.

V usage is TRBV5-1 and J usage is TRBJ2-1; 8 nucleotides align to TRBD2. Germline-derived CDR1 and CDR2 are SGHRS and YFSETQ. J was trimmed by 4 bases and V by 4 bases; bases with no gene match: 4. The CDR3 runs 14 residues. CDR3 coding DNA: TGCGCCAGCAGCCAAGGGACTAGTTACAATGAGCAGTTCTTC. Translated: CASSQGTSYNEQFF.

V is TRBV19 and J is TRBJ2-2; the match to TRBD2 covers 8 bases. Germline V gene lookup returns CDR1 LNHDA and CDR2 SQIVND (reference sequence). V shed 3 bases, J shed 5 bases, and the junction held 8 bases outside the gene matches. This CDR3 region has 16 residues. CDR3 region: CASSIGRGGLTGELFF. CDR3 nucleotide sequence: TGTGCCAGTAGTATTGGCCGGGGGGGCCTAACCGGGGAGCTGTTTTTT.

The chain couples TRBV21-1 to TRBJ1-5; TRBD1, the table's D call, lacks a check against the DNA. TRBV21-1 corresponds to a pseudogene. This CDR3 is 14 amino acids long. This chain's CDR3 is CASNPDRGNQPQHF. In DNA, the CDR3 is TGTGCCAGCAACCCGGACAGAGGCAATCAGCCCCAGCATTTT.

CDR3 bases: TGTGCCAGCAGTTTATGGGGGGATTCCTACGAGCAGTACTTC. Amino acid sequence: CASSLWGDSYEQYF. J is TRBJ2-7 and V is TRBV27; D is perhaps TRBD2 (6 bases). Germline V CDR1 and CDR2: MNHEY, SMNVEV (reference sequence). This CDR3 spans 14 amino acids. V was pared by 1 base and J by 1 base, with 8 bases between.

Only one count was recorded for this clone. Other DNA sequences within the sample encode an identical CDR3. This chain links TRBV2 with TRBJ1-4; D perhaps matches TRBD1 (5 bases). This CDR3 is 16 amino acids long. V lost 6 bases and J lost 7, with 21 bases in between. The germline gives CDR1 SNHLY, CDR2 FYNNEI. The CDR3 sequence is CASRQPWGDEGEKLFF. The CDR3 DNA follows: TGTGCCAGCAGGCAGCCCTGGGGGGATGAGGGTGAAAAACTGTTTTTT.

The genes are TRBV2 and TRBJ2-1; 12 bases map to TRBD2. The CDR3 is 15 residues long. CDR1 and CDR2 from the germline V gene are SNHLY and FYNNEI. V lost 2 bases, J lost 13 bases, and 9 bases stayed unmatched. Here the CDR3 DNA reads TGTGCCAGCAGTGAAAGTACTAGCGGGAGGTGCTATCAGTTCTTC. It codes for CASSESTSGRCYQFF.

This chain connects TRBV28 to TRBJ1-6; no definite D call. The CDR3 has 13 residues. CDR1 is MDHEN, CDR2 SYDVKM, per germline. The germline V and J ends were trimmed by 5 bases and 9 bases, with 11 bases remaining between them. The CDR3 DNA reads as TGTGCCAGCAGTCAGGCCCAAATTTCACCCCTCCACTTT. As protein: CASSQAQISPLHF.

The rearrangement joins TRBV27 to TRBJ2-3; TRBD2 agrees at 7 bases. J gave up 5 bases and V 3 bases, and 5 bases lay outside the gene matches. The CDR3 has 14 amino acids. Germline CDR1 and CDR2: MNHEY and SMNVEV (reference sequence). The CDR3 here is CASSFGGWGDTQYF. The CDR3 region has the DNA TGTGCCAGCAGTTTCGGGGGGTGGGGAGATACGCAGTATTTT.

V gene TRBV29-1 combines with J gene TRBJ2-7; the D gene is possibly TRBD2 (5 bases). Germline CDR1 and CDR2: SQVTM and ANQGSEA. V was clipped by 4 bases and J by 11 bases, with 18 bases between them. The length of the CDR3 is 12 residues. The CDR3, as DNA: TGCAGCGTTGGGACTCCCACTACGACGGAGTACTTC. As protein: CSVGTPTTTEYF.

The CDR3 nucleotides are TGTGCCAGCAGCTTAGATGGGGCCAGTTACACTGAAGCTTTCTTT. Its translation: CASSLDGASYTEAFF. The rearrangement joins TRBV11-2 to TRBJ1-1, with D possibly matching TRBD1 (5 bases). From germline, CDR1 is SGHAT and CDR2 FQNNGV. Trimming removed 0 bases at V and 3 bases at J, with 11 bases between. CDR3 length equals 15 residues.

This rearrangement joins TRBV9 to TRBJ2-7; TRBD1 might be the D (5 bases). CDR3 length equals 13 residues. Germline V gene lookup returns CDR1 SGDLS and CDR2 YYNGEE. The V end lost 5 bases, the J end lost 5 bases, and 14 bases lay between the germline ends. CDR3: CASRAGSQDEQYF. DNA for the CDR3: TGTGCCAGCAGGGCAGGGTCCCAGGACGAGCAGTACTTC.

The gene calls are TRBV6-1 and TRBJ1-2; 8 bases agree with TRBD1. The CDR3 runs to 16 residues. The V gene end was trimmed by 1 base and the J gene end by 3 bases; junction bases not matched to a gene: 7. Looked up from germline, CDR1 is MNHNS and CDR2 is SASEGT. The CDR3 is CASSEGGQDWDYGYTF. CDR3 nucleotide sequence: TGTGCCAGCAGTGAAGGGGGACAGGATTGGGACTATGGCTACACCTTC.